This T cell receptor beta chain originates from a study of blood T cell repertoires in COVID-19. Study-level information: Nucleic acid was either cDNA or gDNA, and it came from T cells, B-cell-depleted T cells, or PBMCs.

Original analysis: Researchers report that nucleated cell counts were estimated from reference gene primer amplification. Produced via immunoSEQ multiplex PCR; TCRdb's table is partial and in-frame only. The V and J calls and clone size come from that table; D and trimming were worked out from the DNA. Among under 250,000 clones listed, 85% to 90% were seen once. Trimming left V 0 bases short and J 4 bases short, with 12 bases between. Germline CDR1 and CDR2: MNHEY and SVGAGI. This CDR3 region has 15 residues. What was sequenced was peripheral blood. V gene TRBV6-5 combines with J gene TRBJ1-2; D perhaps matches TRBD1 (5 bases). This TCR came from a woman between 65 and 79 years old with active or convalescent COVID-19. CDR3 sequence: CASSYSSTGGYGYTF. The CDR3 DNA is TGTGCCAGCAGTTACTCTAGTACAGGTGGCTATGGCTACACCTTC.